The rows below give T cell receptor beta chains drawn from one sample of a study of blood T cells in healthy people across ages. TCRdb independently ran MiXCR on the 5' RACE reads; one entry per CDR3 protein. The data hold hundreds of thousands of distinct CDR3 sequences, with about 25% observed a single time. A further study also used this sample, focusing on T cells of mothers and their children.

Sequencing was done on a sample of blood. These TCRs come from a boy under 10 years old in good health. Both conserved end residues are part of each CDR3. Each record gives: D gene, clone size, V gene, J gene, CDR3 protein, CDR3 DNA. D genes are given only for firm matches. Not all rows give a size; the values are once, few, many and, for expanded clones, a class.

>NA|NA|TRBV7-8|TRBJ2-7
CASSLDLSGLRQDF
TGTGCCAGCAGCTTAGATCTGTCAGGACTTCGTCAAGACTTC
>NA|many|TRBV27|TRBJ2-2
CASSFVYTGELFF
TGTGCCAGCAGTTTTGTGTACACCGGGGAGCTGTTTTTT
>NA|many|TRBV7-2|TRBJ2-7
CASSLGPSGEQYF
TGTGCCAGCAGCTTAGGACCCTCGGGAGAGCAGTACTTC
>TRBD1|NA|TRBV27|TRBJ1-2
CASRLGQGNGYTF
TGTGCCAGCAGACTGGGACAGGGAAATGGCTACACCTTC
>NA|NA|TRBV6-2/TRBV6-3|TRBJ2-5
CASSLAWTQYF
TGTGCCAGCAGCCTCGCTTGGACCCAGTACTTC
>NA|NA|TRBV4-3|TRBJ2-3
CASSHEFSDTQYF
TGCGCCAGCAGCCACGAATTCTCAGATACGCAGTATTTT
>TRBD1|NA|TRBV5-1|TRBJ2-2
CASSSDRGGTGELFF
TGCGCCAGCAGCTCGGACAGGGGCGGAACCGGGGAGCTGTTTTTT
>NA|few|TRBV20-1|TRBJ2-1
CSAGTPLAIEQFF
TGCAGTGCCGGAACACCTCTAGCTATTGAGCAGTTCTTC
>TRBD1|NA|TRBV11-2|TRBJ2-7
CASSSTGGPVYEQYF
TGTGCCAGCAGCTCGACAGGGGGACCCGTCTACGAGCAGTACTTC
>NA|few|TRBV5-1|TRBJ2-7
CASRQVPSSYEQYF
TGCGCCAGCAGACAGGTCCCGTCCTCCTACGAGCAGTACTTC
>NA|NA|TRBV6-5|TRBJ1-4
CASSYLAGVEKLFF
TGTGCCAGCAGTTACCTGGCAGGGGTTGAAAAACTGTTTTTT
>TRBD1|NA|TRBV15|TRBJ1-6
CATSGDRGNSPLHF
TGTGCCACCAGCGGCGACAGGGGTAATTCACCCCTCCACTTT
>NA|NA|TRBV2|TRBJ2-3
CASRELGDTQYF
TGTGCCAGCAGGGAATTAGGAGATACGCAGTATTTT
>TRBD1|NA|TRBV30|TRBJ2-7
CAWSSTGGEQYF
TGTGCCTGGAGCTCGACAGGGGGGGAGCAGTACTTC
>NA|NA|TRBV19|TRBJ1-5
CASSIDWSQPQHF
TGTGCCAGTAGTATAGATTGGAGTCAGCCCCAGCATTTT
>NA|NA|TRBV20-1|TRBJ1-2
CSASGSGYGYTF
TGCAGTGCTAGCGGGTCGGGCTATGGCTACACCTTC
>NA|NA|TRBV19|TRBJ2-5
CASSIHREVETQYF
TGTGCCAGTAGTATACACAGGGAAGTGGAGACCCAGTACTTC
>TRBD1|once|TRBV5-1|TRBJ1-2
CASSPKGQGALAYGYTF
TGCGCCAGCAGCCCGAAGGGACAGGGGGCCCTTGCCTATGGCTACACCTTC
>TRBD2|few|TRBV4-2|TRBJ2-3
CASSPGGAISIRWDTQYF
TGTGCCAGCAGTCCCGGGGGGGCCATATCGATAAGGTGGGATACGCAGTATTTT
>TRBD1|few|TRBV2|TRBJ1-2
CASRVGGLNYGYTF
TGTGCCAGCAGAGTAGGGGGCCTAAACTATGGCTACACCTTC
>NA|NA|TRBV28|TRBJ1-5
CASSFGGYFNQPQHF
TGTGCCAGCAGTTTCGGGGGCTACTTTAATCAGCCCCAGCATTTT
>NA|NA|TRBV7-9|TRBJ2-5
CASSPKLGRRQETQYF
TGTGCCAGCAGCCCGAAGTTGGGGCGGAGACAAGAGACCCAGTACTTC
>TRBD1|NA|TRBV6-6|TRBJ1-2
CASSGTAHTYGYTF
TGTGCCAGCAGCGGGACAGCACATACCTATGGCTACACCTTC
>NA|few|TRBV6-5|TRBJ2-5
CASSPRTVQGETQYF
TGTGCCAGCAGTCCCCGGACAGTCCAAGGGGAGACCCAGTACTTC
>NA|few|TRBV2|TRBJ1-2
CATGQTGYTF
TGTGCCACCGGACAGACTGGCTACACCTTC
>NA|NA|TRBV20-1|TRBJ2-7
CSAMTDANSYEQYF
TGCAGTGCAATGACAGACGCGAACTCCTACGAGCAGTACTTC
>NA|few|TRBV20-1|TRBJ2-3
CSARLADTQYF
TGCAGTGCTAGATTAGCCGATACGCAGTATTTT
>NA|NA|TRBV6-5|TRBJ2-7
CASSYSWAGKFPYEQYF
TGTGCCAGCAGTTACTCGTGGGCCGGGAAATTCCCCTACGAGCAGTACTTC
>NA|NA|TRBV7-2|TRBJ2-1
CASSQDEYEQFF
TGTGCCAGCAGCCAGGACGAGTATGAGCAGTTCTTC
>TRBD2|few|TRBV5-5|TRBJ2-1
CASSRRTSSYNEQFF
TGTGCCAGCAGCCGAAGGACTAGCTCCTACAATGAGCAGTTCTTC
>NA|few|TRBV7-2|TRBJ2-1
CASQLGSLLGNEQFF
TGTGCCAGTCAATTGGGCTCCTTACTGGGGAATGAGCAGTTCTTC
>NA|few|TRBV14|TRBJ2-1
CASSRTVSYNEQFF
TGTGCCAGCAGCCGGACAGTCTCCTACAATGAGCAGTTCTTC
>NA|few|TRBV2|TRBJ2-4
CASSARDIIAKNIQYF
TGTGCCAGCAGCGCCCGGGACATAATAGCCAAAAACATTCAGTACTTC
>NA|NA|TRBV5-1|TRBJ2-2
CASSLEYANTGELFF
TGCGCCAGCAGCTTAGAGTACGCGAACACCGGGGAGCTGTTTTTT
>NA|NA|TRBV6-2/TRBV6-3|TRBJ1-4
CASNPTPGPNEKLFF
TGTGCCAGCAATCCGACCCCGGGACCTAATGAAAAACTGTTTTTT
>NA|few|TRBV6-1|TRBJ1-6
CASMRSGDRYNSPLHF
TGTGCCAGCATGAGATCAGGGGACCGTTATAATTCACCCCTCCACTTT
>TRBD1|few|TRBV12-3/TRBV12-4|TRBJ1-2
CASRRTGKGTNYGYTF
TGTGCCAGCAGGCGGACAGGGAAAGGGACTAACTATGGCTACACCTTC
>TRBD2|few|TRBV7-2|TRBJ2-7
CASSFLAGGPGEQYF
TGTGCCAGCAGCTTTCTAGCGGGAGGGCCCGGCGAGCAGTACTTC
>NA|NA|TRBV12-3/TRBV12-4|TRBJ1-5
CASRKEVGQPQHF
TGTGCCAGCAGAAAAGAGGTGGGTCAGCCCCAGCATTTT
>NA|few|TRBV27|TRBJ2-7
CASRMDGYSYEQYF
TGTGCCAGCAGAATGGACGGGTACTCCTACGAGCAGTACTTC
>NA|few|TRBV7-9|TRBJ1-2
CASSPDRDKIYGYTF
TGTGCCAGCAGCCCTGACAGAGACAAAATCTATGGCTACACCTTC